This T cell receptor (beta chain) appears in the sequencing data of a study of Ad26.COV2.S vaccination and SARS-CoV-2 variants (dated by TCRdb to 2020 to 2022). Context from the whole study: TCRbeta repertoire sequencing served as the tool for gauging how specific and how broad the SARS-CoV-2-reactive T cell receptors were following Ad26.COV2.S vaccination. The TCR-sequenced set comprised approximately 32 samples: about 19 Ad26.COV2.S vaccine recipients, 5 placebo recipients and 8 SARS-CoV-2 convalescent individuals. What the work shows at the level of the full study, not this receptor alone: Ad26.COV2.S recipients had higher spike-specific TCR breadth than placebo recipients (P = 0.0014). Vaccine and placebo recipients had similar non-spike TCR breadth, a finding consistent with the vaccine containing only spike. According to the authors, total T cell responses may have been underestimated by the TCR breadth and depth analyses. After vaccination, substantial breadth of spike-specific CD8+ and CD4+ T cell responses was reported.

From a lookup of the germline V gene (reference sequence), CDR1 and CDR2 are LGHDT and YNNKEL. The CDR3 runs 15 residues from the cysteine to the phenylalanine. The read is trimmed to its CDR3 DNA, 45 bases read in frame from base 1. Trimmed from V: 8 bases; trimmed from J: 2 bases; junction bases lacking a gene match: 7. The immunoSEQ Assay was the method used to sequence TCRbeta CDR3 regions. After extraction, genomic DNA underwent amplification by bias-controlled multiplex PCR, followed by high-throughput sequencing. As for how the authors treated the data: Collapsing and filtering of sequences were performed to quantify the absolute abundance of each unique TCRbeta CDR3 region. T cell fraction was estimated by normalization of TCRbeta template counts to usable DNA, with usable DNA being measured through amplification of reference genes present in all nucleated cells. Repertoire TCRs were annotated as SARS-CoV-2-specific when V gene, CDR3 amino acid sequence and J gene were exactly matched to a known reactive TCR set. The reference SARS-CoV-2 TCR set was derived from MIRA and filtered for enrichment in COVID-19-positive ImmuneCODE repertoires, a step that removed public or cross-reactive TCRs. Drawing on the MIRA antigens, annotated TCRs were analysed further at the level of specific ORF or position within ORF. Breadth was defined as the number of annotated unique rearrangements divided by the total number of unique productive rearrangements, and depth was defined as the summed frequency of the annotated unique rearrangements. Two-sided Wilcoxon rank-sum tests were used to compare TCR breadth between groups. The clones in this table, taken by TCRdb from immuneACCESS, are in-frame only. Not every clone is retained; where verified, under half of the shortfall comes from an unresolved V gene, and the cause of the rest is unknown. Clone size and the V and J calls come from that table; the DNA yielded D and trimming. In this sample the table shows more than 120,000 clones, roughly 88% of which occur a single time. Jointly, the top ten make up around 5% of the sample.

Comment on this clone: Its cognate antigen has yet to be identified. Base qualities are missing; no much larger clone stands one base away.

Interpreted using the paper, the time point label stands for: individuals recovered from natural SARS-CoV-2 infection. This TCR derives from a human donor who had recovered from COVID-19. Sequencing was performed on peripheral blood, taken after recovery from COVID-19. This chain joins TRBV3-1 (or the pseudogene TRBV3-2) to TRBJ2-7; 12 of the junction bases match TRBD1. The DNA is TGTGCCAGCGGGGAGGGGGACAGGGGGCCCTACGAGCAGTACTTC. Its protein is CASGEGDRGPYEQYF.